What follows are 29 T cell receptor beta chains derived from one specimen sequenced in a study of T cell changes during pregnancy in multiple sclerosis. Here immunoSEQ multiplex PCR was the method, and the copy in TCRdb shows in-frame clones only, minus some. The sample includes about 40,000 clones, approximately 90% of them seen just once. This specimen was CD4+ T cells from peripheral blood mononuclear cells, taken in the third trimester of pregnancy. These receptors all stem from a female donor with multiple sclerosis, enrolled in a pregnancy study.

The chain combines TRBV27 with TRBJ2-2; 14 bases are shared with TRBD2. Germline trimming cut 2 bases from V and 9 bases from J; bases unmatched to any gene: 11. CDR3 size: 18 residues. Germline V gives CDR1 MNHEY, CDR2 SMNVEV (reference sequence). CDR3 sequence reads: CASSLPGLAGVPFRELFF. Written as DNA, the CDR3 is TGTGCCAGCAGTTTACCGGGACTAGCGGGAGTCCCCTTCCGGGAGCTGTTTTTT.

V and J are TRBV5-1 and TRBJ2-1; 9 bases are a match to TRBD1. Trimming took 4 bases from V and 8 from J; bases not matched to a gene: 7. The CDR3 loop spans 14 amino acids. Germline CDR1 is SGHRS and CDR2 is YFSETQ. In nucleotides, the CDR3 is TGCGCCAGCAGCCCGGGACAGGGTTACCATGAGCAGTTCTTC. Translation gives CASSPGQGYHEQFF.

The V call is TRBV28, the J call TRBJ1-2, with D unclear. From germline, CDR1 is MDHEN and CDR2 SYDVKM. This CDR3 has 13 amino acids. Trimming stripped 3 bases from V and 5 bases from J, with 10 bases between. The CDR3 spells CASSLEGGYGYTF. The CDR3 DNA is TGTGCCAGCAGTTTGGAAGGAGGGTATGGCTACACCTTC.

The chain carries TRBV7-2 and TRBJ1-4, with 9 bases lining up with TRBD1. The CDR3 loop spans 16 amino acids. V was clipped by 5 bases and J by 6 bases; unmatched bases: 10. Germline V gene lookup returns CDR1 SGHTA and CDR2 FQGNSA. CDR3 sequence reads: CASSGRLGQGYEKLFF. In DNA form, the CDR3 reads TGTGCCAGCAGCGGACGCCTCGGACAGGGGTATGAAAAACTGTTTTTT.

The chain has TRBV15 and TRBJ2-5; D remains unclear. The CDR3 totals 15 residues. Germline-derived CDR1 and CDR2 are LNHNV and YYDKDF (reference sequence). The V and J ends lost 2 bases and 5 bases respectively, with 15 bases between them. The CDR3 nucleotides read TGTGCCACCAGCAGACCCCCGGTTGGTTTCGAGACCCAGTACTTC. Translation gives CATSRPPVGFETQYF.

V and J are TRBV18 and TRBJ2-7; 7 bases are shared with TRBD1. CDR1 and CDR2 (germline): KGHSH, LQKENI. The trim removed 6 bases at V and 2 bases at J, leaving 1 base unmatched. There are 12 residues in the CDR3. The chain's CDR3 is CASSDRPYEQYF. The CDR3 nucleotides read TGTGCCAGCTCGGACAGGCCCTACGAGCAGTACTTC.

In this sample, this clone turned up once. The chain recombines TRBV5-1 with TRBJ2-1, with D unclear. The V end lost 5 bases, the J end lost 7 bases, and 16 bases lay between the germline ends. The CDR3 is 14 residues long. The germline V gene encodes CDR1 SGHRS and CDR2 YFSETQ. The CDR3 DNA reads TGCGCCAGCAGAGCACTACTCCAGCTGAATGAGCAGTTCTTC. Its translation is CASRALLQLNEQFF.

V usage is TRBV19 and J usage is TRBJ1-5; 8 positions agree with TRBD1. The CDR3 spans 16 residues. Germline loops: CDR1 LNHDA, CDR2 SQIVND (reference sequence). Trimming at V came to 6 bases and at J to 0 bases, leaving 7 bases not matched to a gene. The CDR3 sequence is CASRLITGGSNQPQHF. CDR3 bases: TGTGCCAGTAGGCTCATTACAGGGGGTAGCAATCAGCCCCAGCATTTT.

The chain employs TRBV30 and TRBJ2-7; 7 bases are a match to TRBD1. The CDR3 loop spans 14 amino acids. With 1 base clipped from V and 0 bases from J, the junction kept 3 bases outside the gene matches. Germline values: CDR1 GTSNPN, CDR2 SVGIG (reference sequence). In nucleotides, the CDR3 is TGTGCCTGGAGTGGGGACAGTTCCTCCTACGAGCAGTACTTC. Amino acid sequence: CAWSGDSSSYEQYF. Full variable domain (rest looked up from reference TRBV30 and TRBJ2-7): SQTIHQWPATLVQPVGSPLSLECTVEGTSNPNLYWYRQAAGRGLQLLFYSVGIGQISSEVPQNLSASRPQDRQFILSSKKLLLSDSGFYLCAWSGDSSSYEQYFGPGTRLTVT.

The chain couples TRBV5-4 to TRBJ2-2, with TRBD2 as a possible D gene (5 bases). Germline V gives CDR1 SGHNT, CDR2 YYREEE (reference sequence). Trimming shortened V by 4 bases and J by 4 bases, and 14 bases separated the two germline ends. The CDR3 totals 15 residues. CDR3 sequence reads: CASSGSGSSTGELFF. In DNA, the CDR3 is TGTGCCAGCAGCGGGAGTGGGTCGTCCACCGGGGAGCTGTTTTTT. Full variable domain (missing parts from reference TRBV5-4 and TRBJ2-2): ETGVTQSPTHLIKTRGQQVTLRCSSQSGHNTVSWYQQALGQGPQFIFQYYREEENGRGNFPPRFSGLQFPNYSSELNVNALELDDSALYLCASSGSGSSTGELFFGEGSRLTVL.

Only one count was recorded for this clone. The CDR3 region is CASSKGADFYEQYF. DNA of the CDR3: TGTGCCAGCAGCAAAGGTGCGGACTTCTACGAGCAGTACTTC. The chain couples TRBV21-1 to TRBJ2-7; the table gives TRBD2 as D, unverified against the DNA. TRBV21-1 is a pseudogene. CDR3 length: 14 residues.

The chain is built from TRBV5-1 and TRBJ2-3; weak D call: TRBD2 (5 bases). The V end was cut by 4 bases, the J end by 9 bases, with 15 bases between. This CDR3 is 13 amino acids long. CDR1 is SGHRS and CDR2 is YFSETQ in the germline V gene. The CDR3 sequence is CASSPRASGTQYF. For the CDR3, the DNA is TGCGCCAGCAGCCCCCGGGCCTCGGGGACGCAGTATTTT.

The rearrangement uses TRBV7-2 and TRBJ2-1; 11 bases match TRBD2. Germline-derived CDR1 and CDR2 are SGHTA and FQGNSA. Unmatched junction bases numbered 8, after V lost 6 bases and J lost 7 bases. This CDR3 comprises 15 residues. The CDR3, as DNA: TGTGCCAGCAGTACTAGCGGGAGCGGCGTTAATGAGCAGTTCTTC. This codes for CASSTSGSGVNEQFF. Together with reference TRBV7-2 and TRBJ2-1, the CDR3 gives the full variable domain: GAGVSQSPSNKVTEKGKDVELRCDPISGHTALYWYRQSLGQGLEFLIYFQGNSAPDKSGLPSDRFSAERTGGSVSTLTIQRTQQEDSAVYLCASSTSGSGVNEQFFGPGTRLTVL.

The genes are TRBV5-1 and TRBJ2-3, with D hard to call. Germline CDR1 is SGHRS and CDR2 is YFSETQ. Trimming took off 3 bases at V and 0 bases at J, with 11 bases between the two ends. The CDR3 is 15 amino acids. CDR3 nucleotide sequence: TGCGCCAGCAGCTCCACGGCGGTGAGCACAGATACGCAGTATTTT. This codes for CASSSTAVSTDTQYF.

This chain connects TRBV2 to TRBJ2-2; D not resolved. There are 15 residues in the CDR3. Looked up from germline, CDR1 is SNHLY and CDR2 is FYNNEI. V lost 0 bases and J 1 base, leaving 6 bases between the germline ends. CDR3 loop: CASSEAYKNTGELFF. CDR3 sequence (DNA): TGTGCCAGCAGTGAAGCCTATAAGAACACCGGGGAGCTGTTTTTT.

DNA for the CDR3: TGTGCCAGCAGCCCTCGACTAGCGGGAGGAAACACCGGGGAGCTGTTTTTT. Encoded protein: CASSPRLAGGNTGELFF. The chain employs TRBV7-8 and TRBJ2-2; the match to TRBD2 covers 13 bases. With V trimmed by 5 bases and J by 2 bases, 5 bases remained unmatched. CDR1 and CDR2 (germline): SGHVS, FQNEAQ. The CDR3 is 17 amino acids.

This chain links TRBV6-1 with TRBJ2-3, with D perhaps TRBD2 (7 bases). The germline V gene has CDR1 MNHNS and CDR2 SASEGT. The CDR3 consists of 15 residues. Between the trimmed V and J ends, which lost 6 bases and 4 bases, there was a span of 17 bases. CDR3 sequence: CASRRGGPAPDTQYF. The CDR3 DNA follows: TGTGCCAGCAGGAGGGGGGGACCTGCTCCAGATACGCAGTATTTT.

This chain uses TRBV19 with TRBJ2-1; D gene ambiguous. CDR1 and CDR2 (germline): LNHDA, SQIVND (reference sequence). The CDR3 is 15 residues long. With 2 bases removed from V and 8 bases from J, the gap between germline ends came to 16 bases. CDR3 protein: CASSIQQHSPYEQFF. The CDR3 region has the DNA TGTGCCAGTAGTATACAACAGCACTCTCCCTATGAGCAGTTCTTC. Variable domain in full (rest from reference TRBV19 and TRBJ2-1): DGGITQSPKYLFRKEGQNVTLSCEQNLNHDAMYWYRQDPGQGLRLIYYSQIVNDFQKGDIAEGYSVSREKKESFPLTVTSAQKNPTAFYLCASSIQQHSPYEQFFGPGTRLTVL.

A single count supports this clone. This chain joins TRBV6-1 and TRBJ1-5; a possible D gene is TRBD1 (6 bases). Trimming left V 6 bases short and J 4 bases short, with 13 bases between. The length of the CDR3 is 14 residues. Looked up from germline, CDR1 is MNHNS and CDR2 is SASEGT. CDR3 residues: CASRLGQSNQPQHF. In DNA, the CDR3 is TGTGCCAGCAGACTCGGACAGTCGAATCAGCCCCAGCATTTT.

The chain links TRBV5-4 to TRBJ2-7; 8 positions match TRBD1. Germline V gene data show CDR1 as SGHNT and CDR2 as YYREEE (reference sequence). V was clipped by 0 bases and J by 4 bases; unmatched bases: 9. The CDR3 totals 16 residues. The CDR3 DNA follows: TGTGCCAGCAGCTTGGCAGACGGGACAGGTTCTTACGAGCAGTACTTC. Translated, it gives CASSLADGTGSYEQYF.

The V and J genes are TRBV5-1 and TRBJ2-3; 11 bases align to TRBD2. Germline loops: CDR1 SGHRS, CDR2 YFSETQ. Losses at the gene ends were 3 bases for V and 3 bases for J; bases not matched to a gene: 9. The CDR3 length is 17 residues. The CDR3 sequence: CASSYYLAGGLTDTQYF. CDR3 nucleotide sequence: TGCGCCAGCAGCTACTATTTAGCGGGAGGGCTGACAGATACGCAGTATTTT.

The V and J genes are TRBV27 and TRBJ2-3; D is possibly TRBD2 (6 bases). From germline, CDR1 is MNHEY and CDR2 SMNVEV (reference sequence). Trimming cost V 7 bases and J 2 bases, with 19 bases left between them. CDR3 length: 16 amino acids. In nucleotides, the CDR3 is TGTGCCAGCAACTTTCTTCGGGCGGGATCCACAGATACGCAGTATTTT. It yields the protein CASNFLRAGSTDTQYF.

This clone was detected only once. This rearrangement joins TRBV12-2 to TRBJ1-1; the table names TRBD1, a call not compared with the DNA. TRBV12-2 is a pseudogene. The CDR3 has 14 amino acids. The CDR3 loop is CASRFDRVGTEAFF. CDR3 nucleotides: TGTGCAAGTCGCTTCGACAGGGTTGGCACTGAAGCTTTCTTT.

The V and J genes are TRBV15 and TRBJ2-5, with TRBD1 as a possible D gene (6 bases). The CDR3 sequence is 14 residues long. Deletions cut 0 bases from V and 5 bases from J, with 10 bases between. The V gene's germline CDR1 is LNHNV and CDR2 YYDKDF (reference sequence). The CDR3 DNA follows: TGTGCCACCAGCAGAGAGGGGGCCGGTGAGACCCAGTACTTC. It encodes CATSREGAGETQYF. Complete variable domain (other parts from reference TRBV15 and TRBJ2-5): DAMVIQNPRYQVTQFGKPVTLSCSQTLNHNVMYWYQQKSSQAPKLLFHYYDKDFNNEADTPDNFQSRRPNTSFCFLDIRSPGLGDTAMYLCATSREGAGETQYFGPGTRLLVL.

The chain couples TRBV20-1 to TRBJ2-7, with TRBD2 matching over 7 bases. The germline V gene encodes CDR1 DFQATT and CDR2 SNEGSKA (reference sequence). This CDR3 has 11 amino acids. The ends lost 1 base at V and 11 bases at J; junction bases unmatched: 5. The CDR3 sequence is CSARAGTTKYF. DNA of the CDR3: TGCAGTGCTAGAGCCGGGACTACGAAGTACTTC.

This sequence joins TRBV5-1 and TRBJ1-2, with a tentative D call TRBD1 (6 bases). The V gene's germline CDR1 is SGHRS and CDR2 YFSETQ. V lost 3 bases and J lost 1, with 10 bases in between. This CDR3 has 14 amino acids. DNA for the CDR3: TGCGCCAGCAGCTCACTCAGGGGTAACTATGGCTACACCTTC. Translating gives CASSSLRGNYGYTF.

The V and J genes are TRBV28 and TRBJ2-1; 8 bases are a match to TRBD2. CDR1 and CDR2 (germline): MDHEN, SYDVKM. The CDR3 spans 14 residues. Trimming removed 6 bases from V and 8 bases from J; junction bases left unmatched: 9. The CDR3, as DNA: TGTGCCAGCAGAGCGGGAGAGTGGCGGGATGAGCAGTTCTTC. It is translated as CASRAGEWRDEQFF. The full variable domain, its missing parts supplied by reference TRBV28 and TRBJ2-1, is DVKVTQSSRYLVKRTGEKVFLECVQDMDHENMFWYRQDPGLGLRLIYFSYDVKMKEKGDIPEGYSVSREKKERFSLILESASTNQTSMYLCASRAGEWRDEQFFGPGTRLTVL.

This chain uses TRBV20-1 with TRBJ2-3; no clear D gene. V lost 5 bases to trimming and J lost 3 bases, with 6 bases between them. The CDR3 is made up of 11 amino acids. Per germline, CDR1 DFQATT and CDR2 SNEGSKA (reference sequence). The CDR3 DNA follows: TGCAGTGCTCCGTTAACAGATACGCAGTATTTT. Translating gives CSAPLTDTQYF.

The sample holds one count of this clone. V gene TRBV5-4 combines with J gene TRBJ1-1; TRBD1 matches at 7 bases. The V and J ends lost 4 bases and 5 bases, in that order; junction bases with no gene match: 11. CDR1 and CDR2 from the germline V gene are SGHNT and YYREEE (reference sequence). The CDR3 totals 15 residues. CDR3 DNA: TGTGCCAGCAGCCCATGGCCGGCAGGGGGGACTGAAGCTTTCTTT. This gives the protein CASSPWPAGGTEAFF.